One sample yielded the 5 T cell receptor beta chains listed below, sequenced in a study of blood T cell repertoires in COVID-19. Assay: immunoSEQ multiplex PCR; the TCRdb copy retains only in-frame clones and omits some. The sample has 120,000 or so clones; 88% are singletons. Sequencing was performed on peripheral blood. Every receptor here comes from a human donor in a cohort sampled during active COVID-19.

The chain couples TRBV2 to TRBJ2-2, with D maybe TRBD2 (6 bases). Trimming cost V 7 bases and J 6 bases, with 21 bases left between them. CDR1 is SNHLY and CDR2 is FYNNEI in the germline V gene. The CDR3 spans 16 residues. The CDR3 reads CASTPSLRSGSGELFF. The CDR3 DNA follows: TGTGCCAGCACCCCCTCTCTAAGAAGCGGGTCCGGGGAGCTGTTTTTT.

This chain joins TRBV19 and TRBJ2-1; the match to TRBD1 covers 8 bases. V was pared by 5 bases and J by 7 bases, with 7 bases of the junction left unmatched. The CDR3 sequence is 14 residues long. Germline CDR1 is LNHDA and CDR2 is SQIVND (reference sequence). CDR3 residues: CASSPGGAYNEQFF. DNA of the CDR3: TGTGCCAGTAGTCCAGGGGGCGCATATAATGAGCAGTTCTTC.

The V gene is TRBV2, the J gene TRBJ2-3; 8 bases are a match to TRBD1. V shed 6 bases, J shed 2 bases, and the junction held 7 bases outside the gene matches. Per the germline V gene, CDR1 is SNHLY and CDR2 is FYNNEI. The CDR3 sequence is 15 residues long. The CDR3, as DNA: TGTGCCAGCAGGGGGGACAGGTCTTTCACAGATACGCAGTATTTT. Amino acid sequence: CASRGDRSFTDTQYF.

The V gene is TRBV18, the J gene TRBJ2-1, with 7 bases identical to TRBD2. V lost 5 bases to trimming and J lost 5 bases; unmatched junction nucleotides: 3. The CDR3 sequence is 13 residues long. Per germline, CDR1 KGHSH and CDR2 LQKENI. CDR3 sequence: CASSASGNNEQFF. The CDR3 DNA follows: TGTGCCAGCTCAGCTAGCGGAAACAATGAGCAGTTCTTC.

The chain recombines TRBV5-1 with TRBJ2-7, with 9 bases fitting TRBD1. The germline V gene has CDR1 SGHRS and CDR2 YFSETQ. The CDR3 spans 15 residues. After removal of 4 bases from V and 1 base from J, the junction contained 6 bases not matched to a gene. The CDR3 DNA is TGCGCCAGCAGCCCCGGACAGGGGCTATCCTACGAGCAGTACTTC. Its protein product is CASSPGQGLSYEQYF.